These T cell receptor beta chains were read from a single sample in a study of cytomegalovirus exposure and HLA in healthy donors. The repertoire was sequenced with immunoSEQ multiplex PCR; TCRdb's copy has only in-frame clones and lacks some. The sample carries roughly 130,000 clones, 80% recorded once. The source material was PBMCs. These receptor sequences come from a man aged 30 to 45 in good health and CMV-seronegative. CDR3s include the opening cysteine and the closing phenylalanine or tryptophan. The D gene is left open where the match is weak. The size field is filled for only some rows; it gives once, few, many or a size class.

j_call: TRBJ2-2
cdr3_length: 15
v_call: TRBV19
clone_size: .
d_call: TRBD2
cdr3_aa: CASSLLAGGIGELFF
cdr3_nt: TGTGCCAGTAGTCTTCTAGCGGGAGGGATCGGGGAGCTGTTTTTT

j_call: TRBJ2-7
cdr3_length: 15
v_call: TRBV6-9
clone_size: .
d_call: .
cdr3_aa: CASGAQPGPFYEQYF
cdr3_nt: TGTGCCAGCGGAGCCCAACCCGGTCCTTTTTACGAGCAGTACTTC

j_call: TRBJ2-7
cdr3_length: 12
v_call: TRBV7-2
clone_size: once
d_call: .
cdr3_aa: CASSLPPDEQYF
cdr3_nt: TGTGCCAGCAGCTTGCCCCCGGACGAGCAGTACTTC

j_call: TRBJ2-7
cdr3_length: 15
v_call: TRBV27
clone_size: .
d_call: TRBD2
cdr3_aa: CASSIAGTRYYEQYF
cdr3_nt: TGTGCCAGCAGTATTGCCGGGACTAGATACTACGAGCAGTACTTC

j_call: TRBJ1-5
cdr3_length: 14
v_call: TRBV5-1
clone_size: .
d_call: .
cdr3_aa: CASSAGVGNQPQHF
cdr3_nt: TGCGCCAGCAGCGCAGGGGTGGGAAATCAGCCCCAGCATTTT

j_call: TRBJ1-2
cdr3_length: 19
v_call: TRBV7-2
clone_size: few
d_call: .
cdr3_aa: CASSLDFPPGTFSPYGYTF
cdr3_nt: TGTGCCAGCAGCTTAGACTTCCCCCCCGGGACATTTTCACCCTATGGCTACACCTTC

j_call: TRBJ1-1
cdr3_length: 15
v_call: TRBV5-4
clone_size: .
d_call: .
cdr3_aa: CASSLVRGTNTEAFF
cdr3_nt: TGTGCCAGCAGCTTGGTGCGGGGGACGAACACTGAAGCTTTCTTT

j_call: TRBJ1-1
cdr3_length: 13
v_call: TRBV6-4
clone_size: .
d_call: .
cdr3_aa: CASSLGVDTEAFF
cdr3_nt: TGTGCCAGCAGCCTCGGGGTTGACACTGAAGCTTTCTTT

j_call: TRBJ2-3
cdr3_length: 14
v_call: TRBV30
clone_size: .
d_call: TRBD2
cdr3_aa: CACTGTSGADTQYF
cdr3_nt: TGTGCCTGTACCGGGACTAGTGGGGCAGATACGCAGTATTTT

j_call: TRBJ1-1
cdr3_length: 16
v_call: TRBV5-1
clone_size: .
d_call: TRBD1
cdr3_aa: CASSPKMTGRNTEAFF
cdr3_nt: TGCGCCAGCAGCCCCAAAATGACAGGGCGGAACACTGAAGCTTTCTTT

j_call: TRBJ2-1
cdr3_length: 11
v_call: TRBV20-1
clone_size: .
d_call: .
cdr3_aa: CSANRFNEQFF
cdr3_nt: TGCAGTGCTAACCGGTTTAATGAGCAGTTCTTC

j_call: TRBJ1-5
cdr3_length: 12
v_call: TRBV7-2
clone_size: .
d_call: .
cdr3_aa: CASSQENQPQHF
cdr3_nt: TGTGCCAGCAGTCAAGAGAATCAGCCCCAGCATTTT

j_call: TRBJ2-1
cdr3_length: 16
v_call: TRBV7-9
clone_size: .
d_call: .
cdr3_aa: CASSIRIAAHWNEQFF
cdr3_nt: TGTGCCAGCAGCATAAGAATAGCGGCTCACTGGAATGAGCAGTTCTTC

j_call: TRBJ1-1
cdr3_length: 15
v_call: TRBV27
clone_size: .
d_call: .
cdr3_aa: CASSPQMTGRAEAFF
cdr3_nt: TGTGCCAGCAGTCCTCAGATGACAGGTCGAGCTGAAGCTTTCTTT

j_call: TRBJ1-2
cdr3_length: 17
v_call: TRBV7-2
clone_size: .
d_call: .
cdr3_aa: CASSFLGGSRAPYGYTF
cdr3_nt: TGTGCCAGCAGCTTCCTTGGGGGGTCCAGGGCCCCCTATGGCTACACCTTC

j_call: TRBJ1-2
cdr3_length: 13
v_call: TRBV10-3
clone_size: .
d_call: .
cdr3_aa: CAISVQGSYGYTF
cdr3_nt: TGTGCCATCAGTGTTCAGGGAAGCTACGGCTACACCTTC

j_call: TRBJ2-7
cdr3_length: 14
v_call: TRBV5-1
clone_size: .
d_call: TRBD2
cdr3_aa: CASSLTGGGYEQYF
cdr3_nt: TGCGCCAGCAGCTTGACGGGAGGGGGCTACGAGCAGTACTTC

j_call: TRBJ2-3
cdr3_length: 16
v_call: TRBV4-1
clone_size: few
d_call: TRBD1
cdr3_aa: CASSQDKTGGGDTQYF
cdr3_nt: TGCGCCAGCAGCCAAGACAAGACAGGGGGGGGAGATACGCAGTATTTT

j_call: TRBJ2-7
cdr3_length: 11
v_call: TRBV6-6
clone_size: many
d_call: .
cdr3_aa: CASTSVYEQYF
cdr3_nt: TGTGCCAGCACTTCGGTCTACGAGCAGTACTTC

j_call: TRBJ2-3
cdr3_length: 15
v_call: TRBV29-1
clone_size: once
d_call: TRBD2
cdr3_aa: CSATTSGSGADTQYF
cdr3_nt: TGCAGCGCTACGACTAGCGGGAGTGGTGCAGATACGCAGTATTTT

j_call: TRBJ2-7
cdr3_length: 14
v_call: TRBV6-6
clone_size: .
d_call: TRBD2
cdr3_aa: CASSYEGGRGEQYF
cdr3_nt: TGTGCCAGCAGTTACGAGGGCGGGAGGGGTGAGCAGTACTTC

j_call: TRBJ2-3
cdr3_length: 16
v_call: TRBV5-1
clone_size: .
d_call: TRBD2
cdr3_aa: CASSPRTSGSTDTQYF
cdr3_nt: TGCGCCAGCAGCCCCCGGACTAGCGGGAGCACAGATACGCAGTATTTT

j_call: TRBJ1-4
cdr3_length: 17
v_call: TRBV4-3
clone_size: .
d_call: .
cdr3_aa: CASSQVYRVKGNEKVFF
cdr3_nt: TGCGCCAGCAGCCAAGTATACAGGGTGAAGGGCAATGAAAAAGTGTTTTTT

j_call: TRBJ2-7
cdr3_length: 15
v_call: TRBV6-5
clone_size: .
d_call: .
cdr3_aa: CASSYYAGSSYEQYF
cdr3_nt: TGTGCCAGCAGTTACTATGCGGGGAGCTCCTACGAGCAGTACTTC

j_call: TRBJ2-7
cdr3_length: 13
v_call: TRBV2
clone_size: .
d_call: TRBD1
cdr3_aa: CASSGTGPYEQYF
cdr3_nt: TGTGCCAGTTCCGGGACAGGGCCCTACGAGCAGTACTTC

j_call: TRBJ1-1
cdr3_length: 14
v_call: TRBV7-8
clone_size: .
d_call: .
cdr3_aa: CASSLQGRWSVAFF
cdr3_nt: TGTGCCAGCAGCTTGCAGGGGCGCTGGTCGGTGGCTTTCTTT

j_call: TRBJ2-7
cdr3_length: 14
v_call: TRBV6-4
clone_size: .
d_call: .
cdr3_aa: CASSDSTSSHEQYF
cdr3_nt: TGTGCCAGCAGTGACTCTACTAGCAGCCACGAGCAGTACTTC

j_call: TRBJ2-7
cdr3_length: 14
v_call: TRBV28
clone_size: .
d_call: .
cdr3_aa: CASSVPSSSYEQYF
cdr3_nt: TGTGCCAGCAGTGTCCCGTCGAGCTCCTACGAGCAGTACTTC

j_call: TRBJ2-2
cdr3_length: 19
v_call: TRBV18
clone_size: .
d_call: TRBD2
cdr3_aa: CASSSWTSGSISNTGELFF
cdr3_nt: TGTGCCAGCTCATCCTGGACTAGCGGGAGTATATCGAACACCGGGGAGCTGTTTTTT

j_call: TRBJ2-3
cdr3_length: 15
v_call: TRBV9
clone_size: .
d_call: TRBD2
cdr3_aa: CASSVLAGDSDTQYF
cdr3_nt: TGTGCCAGCAGCGTCCTAGCGGGAGATTCAGATACGCAGTATTTT

j_call: TRBJ2-5
cdr3_length: 15
v_call: TRBV18
clone_size: .
d_call: TRBD1
cdr3_aa: CASSLRAQGVETQYF
cdr3_nt: TGTGCCAGCTCACTTCGTGCACAGGGGGTAGAGACCCAGTACTTC

j_call: TRBJ1-1
cdr3_length: 13
v_call: TRBV19
clone_size: few
d_call: .
cdr3_aa: CASSIRVDTEAFF
cdr3_nt: TGTGCCAGTAGTATCAGGGTAGACACTGAAGCTTTCTTT

j_call: TRBJ1-5
cdr3_length: 15
v_call: TRBV30
clone_size: few
d_call: TRBD1
cdr3_aa: CACPYRTGGNQPQHF
cdr3_nt: TGTGCCTGTCCTTATAGGACAGGGGGCAATCAGCCCCAGCATTTT

j_call: TRBJ2-3
cdr3_length: 16
v_call: TRBV4-3
clone_size: .
d_call: TRBD2
cdr3_aa: CASSAYASGTADTQYF
cdr3_nt: TGCGCCAGCAGCGCCTATGCTAGCGGGACGGCAGATACGCAGTATTTT

j_call: TRBJ2-1
cdr3_length: 16
v_call: TRBV5-1
clone_size: once
d_call: TRBD2
cdr3_aa: CASSPGLAGGYNEQFF
cdr3_nt: TGCGCCAGCAGCCCGGGACTAGCGGGGGGCTACAATGAGCAGTTCTTC

j_call: TRBJ2-7
cdr3_length: 14
v_call: TRBV6-5
clone_size: few
d_call: TRBD1
cdr3_aa: CASSWDRDSYEQYF
cdr3_nt: TGTGCCAGCAGTTGGGACAGAGACTCCTACGAGCAGTACTTC

j_call: TRBJ2-7
cdr3_length: 14
v_call: TRBV19
clone_size: few
d_call: TRBD1
cdr3_aa: CASRSTGSSYEQYF
cdr3_nt: TGTGCCAGTAGATCGACAGGGAGCTCCTACGAGCAGTACTTC

j_call: TRBJ1-5
cdr3_length: 15
v_call: TRBV2
clone_size: .
d_call: TRBD1
cdr3_aa: CASSGDRAANQPQHF
cdr3_nt: TGTGCCAGCAGTGGAGACAGGGCCGCCAATCAGCCCCAGCATTTT

j_call: TRBJ2-7
cdr3_length: 16
v_call: TRBV5-1
clone_size: .
d_call: .
cdr3_aa: CASSFGVGGTDYEQYF
cdr3_nt: TGCGCCAGCAGCTTTGGTGTGGGAGGAACGGACTACGAGCAGTACTTC

j_call: TRBJ1-1
cdr3_length: 14
v_call: TRBV11-3
clone_size: .
d_call: .
cdr3_aa: CASSLDGGGTEAFF
cdr3_nt: TGTGCCAGCAGCTTAGATGGGGGGGGCACTGAAGCTTTCTTT

j_call: TRBJ1-4
cdr3_length: 15
v_call: TRBV2
clone_size: .
d_call: TRBD1
cdr3_aa: CASTWRQGAIEKLFF
cdr3_nt: TGTGCCAGCACTTGGAGACAGGGGGCAATTGAAAAACTGTTTTTT

j_call: TRBJ2-7
cdr3_length: 11
v_call: TRBV2
clone_size: .
d_call: .
cdr3_aa: CASRGPGEQYF
cdr3_nt: TGTGCCAGCAGGGGCCCAGGCGAGCAGTACTTC

j_call: TRBJ1-6
cdr3_length: 17
v_call: TRBV10-3
clone_size: .
d_call: TRBD1
cdr3_aa: CAISESGGQVSDSPLHF
cdr3_nt: TGTGCCATCAGTGAGTCGGGTGGACAGGTCTCCGATTCACCCCTCCACTTT

j_call: TRBJ2-1
cdr3_length: 16
v_call: TRBV21-1
clone_size: .
d_call: .
cdr3_aa: CASRTSGRARYNEQFF
cdr3_nt: TGTGCCAGCAGGACTAGCGGGAGGGCCCGTTACAATGAGCAGTTCTTC

j_call: TRBJ2-7
cdr3_length: 16
v_call: TRBV6-6
clone_size: .
d_call: .
cdr3_aa: CASSYSIGASSYEQYF
cdr3_nt: TGTGCCAGCAGTTACTCGATAGGGGCCAGCTCCTACGAGCAGTACTTC

j_call: TRBJ2-1
cdr3_length: 17
v_call: TRBV18
clone_size: .
d_call: TRBD2
cdr3_aa: CASSLPSIAGGRFEQFF
cdr3_nt: TGTGCCAGCTCACTTCCGTCTATAGCGGGAGGGCGCTTTGAGCAGTTCTTC